Each of the 31 T cell receptor beta chains below was sequenced from the same sample in a study of T cell responses to AZD1222 COVID-19 vaccine. Generated by immunoSEQ multiplex PCR, the TCRdb table keeps only in-frame clones and is missing some. This table holds 160,000 or so clones, about nine tenths found once. The sequenced sample was peripheral blood, obtained on day 0 of AZD1222 vaccination. All receptors come from an adult in good health.

This clone was seen just once. The chain has TRBV12-3 or TRBV12-4 and TRBJ2-5, with a weak D call TRBD2 (6 bases). The CDR3 is made up of 12 amino acids. V lost 1 base and J 8 bases, leaving 8 bases between the germline ends. This CDR3 reads CASSLEGLTQYF. In nucleotides, the CDR3 is TGTGCCAGCAGTTTAGAGGGACTTACCCAGTACTTC.

The J gene is TRBJ2-2, the V gene TRBV9; 9 positions agree with TRBD1. CDR1 and CDR2 (germline): SGDLS, YYNGEE. This CDR3 contains 15 residues. Losses at the gene ends were 4 bases for V and 7 bases for J; bases not matched to a gene: 8. CDR3 nucleotides: TGTGCCAGCAGCCTTGGGACAGGGTGGGACGGGGAGCTGTTTTTT. As protein: CASSLGTGWDGELFF.

The chain couples TRBV11-2 to TRBJ2-7; 16 nucleotides line up with TRBD2. CDR1 is SGHAT and CDR2 is FQNNGV in the germline V gene. V lost 5 bases and J lost 3; bases outside the gene matches: 1. The CDR3 is made up of 15 amino acids. The CDR3 loop reads CASSGTSGRVYEQYF. The CDR3 DNA reads TGTGCCAGCAGCGGGACTAGCGGGAGGGTCTACGAGCAGTACTTC.

V gene TRBV27 combines with J gene TRBJ2-7, with D hard to call. Germline V gene sequence: CDR1 MNHEY, CDR2 SMNVEV (reference sequence). V was cut by 2 bases and J by 6 bases, with 5 bases left in between. CDR3 length equals 11 residues. The CDR3 DNA reads as TGTGCCAGCAGTTTAGGAAGCGAGCAGTACTTC. Translating gives CASSLGSEQYF.

This chain joins TRBV5-1 and TRBJ2-3; 7 nucleotides agree with TRBD1. This CDR3 spans 14 amino acids. The V gene end was trimmed by 0 bases and the J gene end by 4 bases; junction bases not matched to a gene: 2. From germline, CDR1 is SGHRS and CDR2 YFSETQ. Written as DNA, the CDR3 is TGCGCCAGCAGCTTGGGACAGGGCGCAGATACGCAGTATTTT. Translating gives CASSLGQGADTQYF.

The chain links TRBV10-2 to TRBJ2-5; 10 nucleotides agree with TRBD1. CDR1 and CDR2 (germline): WSHSY, SAAADI. J was trimmed by 3 bases and V by 2 bases; bases with no gene match: 9. This CDR3 region has 17 residues. Here the CDR3 reads CASSETDRGLVKETQYF. In DNA form, the CDR3 reads TGCGCCAGCAGTGAGACAGACAGGGGGCTTGTAAAAGAGACCCAGTACTTC.

The V gene is TRBV11-2, the J gene TRBJ1-4; D is uncertain. The CDR3 extends over 17 amino acids. Germline V gives CDR1 SGHAT, CDR2 FQNNGV. The V and J ends lost 1 base and 0 bases respectively, with 12 bases between them. The CDR3 DNA is TGTGCCAGCAGCTTAGGATCCTGGGAAGCAACTAATGAAAAACTGTTTTTT. Protein: CASSLGSWEATNEKLFF.

This chain links TRBV5-6 with TRBJ2-2; TRBD2 aligns across 12 bases. V lost 4 bases and J lost 5; bases outside the gene matches: 6. The CDR3 sequence is 16 residues long. Germline V gene lookup returns CDR1 SGHDT and CDR2 YYEEEE. The CDR3 region is CASSPTSGSLTGELFF. CDR3 bases: TGTGCCAGCAGCCCGACTAGCGGGAGTTTAACCGGGGAGCTGTTTTTT.

V gene TRBV4-1 combines with J gene TRBJ2-7; D unresolved. Germline V gene data show CDR1 as MGHRA and CDR2 as YSYEKL. The CDR3 is made up of 14 amino acids. V was pared by 3 bases and J by 2 bases, with 11 bases between. CDR3 in amino acids: CASSQGYRTYEQYF. Here the CDR3 DNA reads TGCGCCAGCAGCCAGGGGTACAGAACCTACGAGCAGTACTTC.

The rearrangement links TRBV7-9 to TRBJ2-7; TRBD1 matches 8 bases. V was pared by 1 base and J by 1 base, with 9 bases of the junction left unmatched. CDR1 is SEHNR and CDR2 is FQNEAQ in the germline V gene (reference sequence). The CDR3 is 17 amino acids. DNA of the CDR3: TGTGCCAGCAGCTTAGTGTATGCCCGGGACAGGTCCTACGAGCAGTACTTC. This translates into CASSLVYARDRSYEQYF. The whole variable domain, remainder taken from reference TRBV7-9 and TRBJ2-7, is DTGVSQNPRHKITKRGQNVTFRCDPISEHNRLYWYRQTLGQGPEFLTYFQNEAQLEKSRLLSDRFSAERPKGSFSTLEIQRTEQGDSAMYLCASSLVYARDRSYEQYFGPGTRLTVT.

The CDR3 sequence: CASRPGTANTGELFF. As DNA, the CDR3 is TGTGCCAGCAGACCCGGGACAGCGAACACCGGGGAGCTGTTTTTT. The chain links TRBV7-9 to TRBJ2-2; TRBD1 matches 7 bases. The germline V gene encodes CDR1 SEHNR and CDR2 FQNEAQ (reference sequence). This CDR3 comprises 15 residues. J lost 0 bases, V lost 6 bases, and 4 bases had no gene match.

This clone was counted a few times. The chain uses TRBV27 and TRBJ1-5; TRBD1 agrees at 8 bases. V was pared by 2 bases and J by 6 bases, with 9 bases of the junction left unmatched. The CDR3 loop spans 16 amino acids. Looked up from germline, CDR1 is MNHEY and CDR2 is SMNVEV (reference sequence). As DNA, the CDR3 is TGTGCCAGCAGTTTAGTCGCGGCCAGGGGGCCTCAGCCCCAGCATTTT. It specifies CASSLVAARGPQPQHF.

V is TRBV19 and J is TRBJ1-1; 8 positions agree with TRBD1. The CDR3 contains 14 residues. The germline V gene encodes CDR1 LNHDA and CDR2 SQIVND (reference sequence). V dropped 4 bases and J dropped 5; count of bases not matched to a gene: 6. The CDR3 sequence is CASSNRGGRTEAFF. In DNA form, the CDR3 reads TGTGCCAGTAGTAACAGGGGGGGAAGAACTGAAGCTTTCTTT.

J is TRBJ2-5 and V is TRBV5-1; D may match TRBD1 or TRBD2 (6 bases each). Trimming cost V 2 bases and J 5 bases, with 13 bases left between them. Germline V gene lookup returns CDR1 SGHRS and CDR2 YFSETQ. This CDR3 region has 14 residues. The CDR3 is CASSFKGGSETQYF. The CDR3 region has the DNA TGCGCCAGCAGCTTCAAAGGGGGGAGCGAGACCCAGTACTTC.

The gene calls are TRBV2 and TRBJ2-2, with a possible D match to TRBD2 (5 bases). The CDR3 spans 13 residues. Germline CDR1 SNHLY, CDR2 FYNNEI. V gave up 4 bases and J gave up 11 bases, with 14 bases separating them. CDR3 loop: CASSANSPGELFF. The DNA of the CDR3 is TGTGCCAGCAGTGCCAACAGTCCGGGAGAGCTGTTTTTT.

In DNA, the CDR3 is TGTGCCAGCAGTTACTCGTCCAACTCCTACAATGAGCAGTTCTTC. Translated, it gives CASSYSSNSYNEQFF. The chain carries TRBV6-5 and TRBJ2-1; no firm D call. Germline CDR1 is MNHEY and CDR2 is SVGAGI. Trimming removed 0 bases from V and 0 bases from J, with 6 bases in between. The CDR3 has 15 residues.

This chain joins TRBV18 and TRBJ1-5; 7 bases line up with TRBD1. CDR1 is KGHSH, CDR2 LQKENI, per germline. The junction had 4 bases not matched to a gene; V was cut back by 9 bases and J by 2 bases. This CDR3 has 13 amino acids. The CDR3 reads CASRDSGNQPQHF. The DNA of the CDR3 is TGTGCCAGTCGGGACAGCGGCAATCAGCCCCAGCATTTT.

The genes are TRBV27 and TRBJ1-5; a possible D gene is TRBD1 (6 bases). The CDR3 spans 15 residues. The germline V gene encodes CDR1 MNHEY and CDR2 SMNVEV (reference sequence). Trimming removed 5 bases at V and 6 bases at J, with 17 bases between. DNA for the CDR3: TGTGCCAGCAGTAAAGACAGGACATTGGGTCAGCCCCAGCATTTT. Protein: CASSKDRTLGQPQHF.

The chain couples TRBV7-9 to TRBJ2-2, with D perhaps matching TRBD2 (5 bases). CDR1 is SEHNR and CDR2 is FQNEAQ in the germline V gene (reference sequence). The CDR3 totals 17 residues. V lost 5 bases, J lost 7 bases, and 23 bases lay in between. The CDR3 bases are TGTGCCAGCAGCCAAGAGCTAGCCCTAGTGATAGGCGGGGAGCTGTTTTTT. Translation: CASSQELALVIGGELFF.

CDR3 residues: CASSLHRGNNSPLHF. CDR3 in DNA: TGTGCCAGCAGTCTTCACAGGGGTAATAATTCACCCCTCCACTTT. This chain links TRBV28 with TRBJ1-6, with TRBD1 identical over 7 bases. This CDR3 comprises 15 residues. Germline V gene data show CDR1 as MDHEN and CDR2 as SYDVKM. V lost 5 bases, J lost 5 bases, and 6 bases stayed unmatched.

The V call is TRBV9, the J call TRBJ1-1; no reliable D call. V lost 7 bases, J lost 0 bases, and 4 bases lay in between. The CDR3 covers 11 residues. The germline V gene has CDR1 SGDLS and CDR2 YYNGEE. The CDR3 spells CASGMNTEAFF. The CDR3 DNA reads TGTGCCAGCGGCATGAACACTGAAGCTTTCTTT.

This clone was observed a single time. The chain combines TRBV28 with TRBJ2-6, with 11 bases aligning to TRBD1. V lost 6 bases and J lost 1; bases outside the gene matches: 11. The CDR3 sequence is 19 residues long. Germline V lookup: CDR1 MDHEN, CDR2 SYDVKM. This chain's CDR3 is CASRDLSGTGGSGANVLTF. CDR3 DNA: TGTGCCAGCAGGGACCTATCCGGGACAGGGGGTTCTGGGGCCAACGTCCTGACTTTC. The full variable domain, rest sourced from reference TRBV28 and TRBJ2-6, is DVKVTQSSRYLVKRTGEKVFLECVQDMDHENMFWYRQDPGLGLRLIYFSYDVKMKEKGDIPEGYSVSREKKERFSLILESASTNQTSMYLCASRDLSGTGGSGANVLTFGAGSRLTVL.

V is TRBV10-3 and J is TRBJ1-2; TRBD1 aligns across 8 bases. This CDR3 comprises 12 residues. With V trimmed by 8 bases and J by 8 bases, 7 bases remained unmatched. CDR1 ENHRY and CDR2 SYGVKD come from the germline V gene. CDR3 residues: CAIGRGQRGYTF. CDR3 nucleotides: TGTGCCATCGGCAGGGGGCAGAGGGGCTACACCTTC.

The chain recombines TRBV7-5 with TRBJ1-6. TRBV7-5 is a recognized pseudogene. The CDR3 spans 17 residues. CDR3 nucleotide sequence: TGTGCCAGAAGCCCAATCCCGGCTAGCTCCTATAATTCACCCCTCCACTTT. Translated: CARSPIPASSYNSPLHF.

The V call is TRBV3-1 (or the pseudogene TRBV3-2), the J call TRBJ2-5; no definite D call. The CDR3 has 14 amino acids. CDR1 is LGHDT and CDR2 is YNNKEL in the germline V gene (reference sequence). Trimming took off 0 bases at V and 1 base at J, with 6 bases between the two ends. This CDR3 reads CASSQDPIQETQYF. CDR3 in DNA: TGTGCCAGCAGCCAAGATCCAATCCAAGAGACCCAGTACTTC.

The chain employs TRBV25-1 and TRBJ2-5; 13 nucleotides agree with TRBD2. The CDR3 extends over 16 amino acids. Germline CDR1 reads MGHDK; CDR2 reads SYGVNS. V was clipped by 3 bases and J by 1 base; unmatched bases: 2. DNA of the CDR3: TGTGCCAGCAGTGATACTAGCGGGAGGGCCCAAGAGACCCAGTACTTC. It translates to CASSDTSGRAQETQYF.

The rearrangement uses TRBV5-3 and TRBJ2-4; 9 bases are shared with TRBD2. TRBV5-3 is given ORF status, its function remaining uncertain. The CDR3 has 15 residues. The J segment lost 8 bases and the V segment lost 4 bases, leaving 10 bases of the junction unmatched. CDR3 protein: CARSGYSGSSDIQYF. CDR3 DNA: TGTGCCAGAAGCGGATATAGCGGGAGTTCTGACATTCAGTACTTC.

The chain employs TRBV2 and TRBJ1-5, with a tentative D call TRBD1 (6 bases). The germline CDR1 and CDR2 sequences are SNHLY and FYNNEI. The CDR3 is 13 residues long. Trimming removed 4 bases at V and 6 bases at J, with 10 bases between. Here the CDR3 reads CASSGTVFQPQHF. The CDR3 region has the DNA TGTGCCAGCAGTGGGACAGTGTTTCAGCCCCAGCATTTT. Full variable domain (missing parts from reference TRBV2 and TRBJ1-5): EPEVTQTPSHQVTQMGQEVILRCVPISNHLYFYWYRQILGQKVEFLVSFYNNEISEKSEIFDDQFSVERPDGSNFTLKIRSTKLEDSAMYFCASSGTVFQPQHFGDGTRLSIL.

The chain employs TRBV18 and TRBJ1-6, with 12 bases fitting TRBD1. The germline gives CDR1 KGHSH, CDR2 LQKENI. This CDR3 has 19 residues. V gave up 2 bases and J gave up 4 bases; unmatched junction bases: 9. DNA for the CDR3: TGTGCCAGCTCACCAAGGGGACAGGGGGCTCCCTTTTATAATTCACCCCTCCACTTT. Its protein product is CASSPRGQGAPFYNSPLHF.

The gene calls are TRBV5-4 and TRBJ1-1; maybe TRBD1 (5 bases). Trimming stripped 0 bases from V and 10 bases from J, with 13 bases between. The length of the CDR3 is 13 residues. The germline CDR1 and CDR2 sequences are SGHNT and YYREEE (reference sequence). The CDR3 DNA is TGTGCCAGCAGCTTGGCCGGGGGACTAGGAGCTTTCTTT. Translation gives CASSLAGGLGAFF.

Worth noting for this clone: The junction and the germline gene differ at one end; a read error may be behind it. This chain uses TRBV4-2 with TRBJ2-1; TRBD2 agrees at 11 bases. Germline values: CDR1 LGHNA, CDR2 YNFKEQ. The CDR3 is 17 amino acids. The CDR3 protein is CASSQDWTSGPFNQQFF. DNA of the CDR3: TGTGCCAGCAGCCAAGATTGGACTAGCGGGCCCTTCAATCAGCAGTTCTTC.